What follows are 15 T cell receptor beta chains derived from one specimen sequenced in a study of vaccination effects on CD4 cells after COVID-19. The data were produced by immunoSEQ multiplex PCR, yet TCRdb's version contains in-frame clones alone and is incomplete. The sample records 78,000 or so clones, more than 60% being singletons. No antigen has been assigned to these receptors. Prior to sequencing, the ViraFEST assay stimulated PBMC with viral peptide pools, which expanded the antigen-specific CD4+ T cells. Following an approximately 11-day culture, CD4+ T cells were purified. Recipients of the vaccine had no prior SARS-CoV-2 infection and negative nucleocapsid antibodies. The sample in question was CD4+ T cells from PBMCs cultured with SARS-CoV-2 spike peptides, obtained before COVID-19 vaccination. The receptors originated from a human donor who received a COVID-19 vaccine.

The V and J genes are TRBV28 and TRBJ1-4, with 10 bases identical to TRBD1. V lost 5 bases, J lost 2 bases, and 5 bases stayed unmatched. There are 16 residues in the CDR3. The germline V gene encodes CDR1 MDHEN and CDR2 SYDVKM. The CDR3 coding sequence is TGTGCCAGCAGTCCCGGGACAGGGGCGACTAATGAAAAACTGTTTTTT. Amino acids: CASSPGTGATNEKLFF.

The V and J genes are TRBV6-1 and TRBJ2-7; D call uncertain. The germline V gene has CDR1 MNHNS and CDR2 SASEGT. V gave up 2 bases and J gave up 7 bases, with 12 bases separating them. This CDR3 spans 13 amino acids. CDR3 nucleotides: TGTGCCAGCAGTGAATTCTCAGCTGGGGAGCAGTACGTC. It codes for CASSEFSAGEQYV.

The V gene is TRBV28, the J gene TRBJ1-2; TRBD1 might be the D (6 bases). The V gene lost 2 bases and the J gene lost 7 bases, with 14 bases spanning the gap. The CDR3 has 14 residues. Germline V gene sequence: CDR1 MDHEN, CDR2 SYDVKM. CDR3 DNA sequence: TGTGCCAGCAGTTTACATTTCAAGGGGGGTGGCTACACCTTC. This sequence encodes CASSLHFKGGGYTF.

In its sample, this clone was seen once. The chain employs TRBV14 and TRBJ1-3; no reliable D call. Deletions cut 0 bases from V and 4 bases from J, with 10 bases between. The CDR3 is 15 residues long. From germline, CDR1 is SGHDN and CDR2 FVKESK. The CDR3 DNA reads as TGTGCCAGCAGCCAAGAAGGGTTGTCGGGAAACACCATATATTTT. It is translated as CASSQEGLSGNTIYF. The full variable domain, in which reference TRBV14 and TRBJ1-3 provide the parts outside the CDR3, is EAGVTQFPSHSVIEKGQTVTLRCDPISGHDNLYWYRRVMGKEIKFLLHFVKESKQDESGMPNNRFLAERTGGTYSTLKVQPAELEDSGVYFCASSQEGLSGNTIYFGEGSWLTVV.

J is TRBJ1-6 and V is TRBV19, with 11 bases lining up with TRBD1. The germline V gene has CDR1 LNHDA and CDR2 SQIVND (reference sequence). CDR3 length equals 14 residues. The V gene end was trimmed by 5 bases and the J gene end by 10 bases; junction bases not matched to a gene: 4. This CDR3 reads CASSPGTGGSPLHF. The DNA for the CDR3 is TGTGCCAGTAGTCCCGGGACAGGGGGATCACCCCTCCACTTT.

This chain joins TRBV7-3 and TRBJ2-2, with D possibly matching TRBD1 (5 bases). In germline, CDR1 is SGHTA, CDR2 FQGTGA. The CDR3 extends over 15 amino acids. Trimming removed 2 bases from V and 6 bases from J, with 13 bases in between. This chain's CDR3 is CASSLLGDRAGELFF. The DNA for the CDR3 is TGTGCCAGCAGCTTACTAGGGGATCGTGCCGGGGAGCTGTTTTTT.

The chain employs TRBV5-4 and TRBJ2-5; D perhaps matches TRBD1 (6 bases). The CDR3 is 14 residues long. V dropped 0 bases and J dropped 1 base, with 7 bases sitting between them. Per germline, CDR1 SGHNT and CDR2 YYREEE (reference sequence). The CDR3 sequence: CASSLGDTQETQYF. DNA for the CDR3: TGTGCCAGCAGCTTGGGGGACACCCAAGAGACCCAGTACTTC.

This clone is a singleton in its sample. The chain couples TRBV11-2 to TRBJ1-4, with unresolved D. The CDR3 spans 15 residues. V was trimmed by 5 bases and J by 8 bases, leaving 18 bases between them. The germline CDR1 and CDR2 sequences are SGHAT and FQNNGV. DNA for the CDR3: TGTGCCAGCAGCCTGGGAGGCTTTGGATACGAAAAACTGTTTTTT. It codes for CASSLGGFGYEKLFF.

This chain joins TRBV7-2 and TRBJ1-5; tentative D call: TRBD1 (6 bases). The CDR3 is 14 amino acids. The V end was cut by 5 bases, the J end by 1 base, with 9 bases between. Germline CDR1 and CDR2: SGHTA and FQGNSA. For the CDR3, the DNA is TGTGCCAGCAGCAGGCAGGGGAGCAATCAGCCCCAGCATTTT. This gives the protein CASSRQGSNQPQHF.

The chain carries TRBV19 and TRBJ2-3, with 8 bases fitting TRBD1. The trim removed 7 bases at V and 2 bases at J, leaving 8 bases unmatched. The V gene's germline CDR1 is LNHDA and CDR2 SQIVND (reference sequence). This CDR3 region has 15 residues. As DNA, the CDR3 is TGTGCCAGTACCCGACAGGGGCGACTCACAGATACGCAGTATTTT. It yields the protein CASTRQGRLTDTQYF.

V and J are TRBV5-1 and TRBJ2-1, with TRBD2 identical over 8 bases. Germline CDR1 SGHRS, CDR2 YFSETQ. With 0 bases clipped from V and 10 bases from J, the junction kept 9 bases outside the gene matches. The CDR3 covers 15 residues. This CDR3 is CASSLGPGGPREQFF. The CDR3, as DNA: TGCGCCAGCAGCTTGGGTCCGGGGGGGCCGAGGGAGCAGTTCTTC.

J is TRBJ1-2 and V is TRBV20-1; no definite D call. Germline-derived CDR1 and CDR2 are DFQATT and SNEGSKA (reference sequence). The CDR3 covers 12 residues. V was shortened by 3 bases and J by 4 bases, with 9 bases between the two germline ends. The CDR3 DNA sequence: TGCAGTGCTAGTAGAGGGATCTATGGCTACACCTTC. This translates into CSASRGIYGYTF.

The chain links TRBV11-3 to TRBJ2-5, with 9 bases identical to TRBD2. V shed 4 bases and J 1 base; nucleotides not matched to a gene: 7. This CDR3 spans 16 amino acids. Germline CDR1 is SGHNT and CDR2 is YENEEA. CDR3 nucleotide sequence: TGTGCCAGCAGCTACTCGCTGCGGGGGGGCCAAGAGACCCAGTACTTC. It is translated as CASSYSLRGGQETQYF.

This chain links TRBV15 with TRBJ1-1; weak D call: TRBD1 (5 bases). Germline lookup yields CDR1 LNHNV and CDR2 YYDKDF (reference sequence). Between the trimmed V and J ends, which lost 1 base and 4 bases, there was a span of 13 bases. The CDR3 has 15 amino acids. The CDR3 DNA is TGTGCCACCAGCAGAGCGGGCGCCGGGGGCACTGAAGCTTTCTTT. This sequence encodes CATSRAGAGGTEAFF.

This clone was counted a few times. The V and J genes are TRBV10-2 and TRBJ1-6; D remains ambiguous. CDR3 length equals 15 residues. Per the germline V gene, CDR1 is WSHSY and CDR2 is SAAADI. The ends were cut back, 6 bases at V and 7 bases at J, with 16 bases in the middle. The CDR3 is CASRGGGGLNSPLHF. CDR3 nucleotides: TGCGCCAGCAGAGGCGGAGGAGGCCTCAATTCACCCCTCCACTTT.